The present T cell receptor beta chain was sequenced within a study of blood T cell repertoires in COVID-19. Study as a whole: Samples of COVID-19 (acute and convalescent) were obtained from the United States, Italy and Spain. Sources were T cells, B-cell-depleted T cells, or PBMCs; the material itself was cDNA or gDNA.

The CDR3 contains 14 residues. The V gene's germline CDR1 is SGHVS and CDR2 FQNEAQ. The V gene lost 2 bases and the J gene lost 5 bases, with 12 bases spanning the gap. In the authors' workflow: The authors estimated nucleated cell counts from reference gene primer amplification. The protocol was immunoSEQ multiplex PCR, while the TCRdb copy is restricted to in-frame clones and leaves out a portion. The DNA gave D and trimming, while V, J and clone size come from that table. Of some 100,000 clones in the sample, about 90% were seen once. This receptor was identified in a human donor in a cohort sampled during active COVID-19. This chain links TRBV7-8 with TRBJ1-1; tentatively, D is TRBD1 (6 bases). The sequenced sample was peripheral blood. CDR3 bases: TGTGCCAGCAGCTTATCGGCAGGGGAGACTGAAGCTTTCTTT. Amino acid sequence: CASSLSAGETEAFF.